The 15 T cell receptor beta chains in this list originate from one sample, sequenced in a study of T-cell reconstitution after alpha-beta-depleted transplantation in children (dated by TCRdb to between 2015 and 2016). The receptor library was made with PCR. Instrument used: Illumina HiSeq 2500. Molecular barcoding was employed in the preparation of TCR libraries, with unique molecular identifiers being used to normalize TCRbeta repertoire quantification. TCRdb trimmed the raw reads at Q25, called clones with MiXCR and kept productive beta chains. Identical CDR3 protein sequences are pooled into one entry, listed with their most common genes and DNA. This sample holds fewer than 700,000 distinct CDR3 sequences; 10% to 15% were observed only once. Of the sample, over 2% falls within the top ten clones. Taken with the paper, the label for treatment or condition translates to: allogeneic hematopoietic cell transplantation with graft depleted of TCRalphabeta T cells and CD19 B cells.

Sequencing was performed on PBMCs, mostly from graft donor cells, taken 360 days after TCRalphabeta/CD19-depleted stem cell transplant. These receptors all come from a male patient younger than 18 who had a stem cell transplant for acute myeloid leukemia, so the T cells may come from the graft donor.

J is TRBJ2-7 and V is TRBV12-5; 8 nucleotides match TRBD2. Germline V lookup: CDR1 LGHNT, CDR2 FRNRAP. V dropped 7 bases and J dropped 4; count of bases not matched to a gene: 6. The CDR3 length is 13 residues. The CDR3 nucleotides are TGTGCTAGTGCCGATGGACTAGCTTACGAGCAGTACTTC. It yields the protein CASADGLAYEQYF.

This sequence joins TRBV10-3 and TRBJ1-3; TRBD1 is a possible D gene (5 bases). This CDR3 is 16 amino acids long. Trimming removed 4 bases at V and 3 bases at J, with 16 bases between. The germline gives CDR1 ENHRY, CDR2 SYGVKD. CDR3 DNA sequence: TGTGCCATCAGTGCCACGGGACCCATATTTGGAAACACCATATATTTT. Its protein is CAISATGPIFGNTIYF.

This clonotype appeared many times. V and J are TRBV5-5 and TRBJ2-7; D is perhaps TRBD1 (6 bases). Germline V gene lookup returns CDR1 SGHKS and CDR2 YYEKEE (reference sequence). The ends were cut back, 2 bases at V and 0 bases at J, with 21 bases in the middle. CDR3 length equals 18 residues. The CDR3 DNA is TGTGCCAGCAGCTTCGGTCGTGTGTGGGACATCAGCTCCTACGAGCAGTACGTC. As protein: CASSFGRVWDISSYEQYV.

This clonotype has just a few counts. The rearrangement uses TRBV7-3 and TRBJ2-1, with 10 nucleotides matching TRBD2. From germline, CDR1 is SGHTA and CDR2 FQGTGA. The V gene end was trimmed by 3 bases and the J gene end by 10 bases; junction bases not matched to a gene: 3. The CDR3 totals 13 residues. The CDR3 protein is CASSLVGLAEQFF. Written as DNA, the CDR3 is TGTGCCAGCAGCTTGGTGGGACTAGCGGAGCAGTTCTTC.

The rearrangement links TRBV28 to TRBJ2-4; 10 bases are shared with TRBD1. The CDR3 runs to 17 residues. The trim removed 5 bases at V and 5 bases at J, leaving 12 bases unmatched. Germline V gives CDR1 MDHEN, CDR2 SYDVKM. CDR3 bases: TGTGCCAGCAGTATCTGGACAGGGGGTGGGGGGCAAAACATTCAGTACTTC. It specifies CASSIWTGGGGQNIQYF. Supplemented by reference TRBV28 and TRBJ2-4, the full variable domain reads DVKVTQSSRYLVKRTGEKVFLECVQDMDHENMFWYRQDPGLGLRLIYFSYDVKMKEKGDIPEGYSVSREKKERFSLILESASTNQTSMYLCASSIWTGGGGQNIQYFGAGTRLSVL.

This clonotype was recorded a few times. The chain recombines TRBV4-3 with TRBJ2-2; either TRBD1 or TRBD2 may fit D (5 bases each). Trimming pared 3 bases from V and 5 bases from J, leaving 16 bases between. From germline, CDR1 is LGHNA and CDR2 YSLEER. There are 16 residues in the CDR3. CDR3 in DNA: TGCGCCAGCAGCCAGGCCGGGGCCGGAAGGACCGGGGAGCTGTTTTTT. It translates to CASSQAGAGRTGELFF.

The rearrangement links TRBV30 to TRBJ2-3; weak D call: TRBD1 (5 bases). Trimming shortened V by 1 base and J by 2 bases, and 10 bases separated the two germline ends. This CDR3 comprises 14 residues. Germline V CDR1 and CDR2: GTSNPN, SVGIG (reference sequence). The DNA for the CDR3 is TGTGCCTGGAGTGAGGACACCTACACAGATACGCAGTATTTT. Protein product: CAWSEDTYTDTQYF.

CDR3 protein: CASSVDNREQFF. In DNA, the CDR3 is TGTGCCAGCAGCGTAGACAACCGCGAGCAGTTCTTC. This chain joins TRBV9 and TRBJ2-1; D remains ambiguous. The germline gives CDR1 SGDLS, CDR2 YYNGEE. V was shortened by 0 bases and J by 10 bases, with 8 bases between the two germline ends. The CDR3 contains 12 residues.

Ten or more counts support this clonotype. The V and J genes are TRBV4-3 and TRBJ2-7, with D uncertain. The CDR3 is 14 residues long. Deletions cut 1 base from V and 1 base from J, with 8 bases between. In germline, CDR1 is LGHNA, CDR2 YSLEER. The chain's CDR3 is CASSQVIGSYEQYF. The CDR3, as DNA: TGCGCCAGCAGCCAAGTTATAGGATCCTACGAGCAGTACTTC.

Here the CDR3 DNA reads TGTGCCAGCAGCTTAACCGAACCGCAAGAGACCCAGTACTTC. This gives the protein CASSLTEPQETQYF. The chain uses TRBV7-3 and TRBJ2-5; no definite D call. This CDR3 is 14 amino acids long. V was pared by 0 bases and J by 2 bases, with 7 bases between. Germline CDR1 reads SGHTA; CDR2 reads FQGTGA.

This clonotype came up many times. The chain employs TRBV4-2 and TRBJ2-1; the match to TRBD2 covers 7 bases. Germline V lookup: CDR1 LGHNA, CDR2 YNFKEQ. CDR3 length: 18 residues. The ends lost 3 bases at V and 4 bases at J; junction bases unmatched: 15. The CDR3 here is CASSQGEVGGSGYNEQFF. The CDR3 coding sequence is TGTGCCAGCAGCCAGGGTGAGGTAGGCGGGAGTGGTTACAATGAGCAGTTCTTC.

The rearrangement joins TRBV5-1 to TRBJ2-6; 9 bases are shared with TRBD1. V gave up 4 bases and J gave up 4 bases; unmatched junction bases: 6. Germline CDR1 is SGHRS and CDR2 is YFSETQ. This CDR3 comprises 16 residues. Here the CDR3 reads CASSRDRASGANVLTF. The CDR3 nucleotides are TGCGCCAGCAGCCGGGACAGGGCGTCGGGGGCCAACGTCCTGACTTTC.

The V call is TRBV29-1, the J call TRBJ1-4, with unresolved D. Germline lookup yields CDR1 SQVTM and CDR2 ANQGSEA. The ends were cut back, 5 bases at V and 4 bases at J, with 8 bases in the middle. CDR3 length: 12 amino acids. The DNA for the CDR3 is TGCAGCGTTTTCCCCCGTAATGAAAAACTGTTTTTT. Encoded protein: CSVFPRNEKLFF.

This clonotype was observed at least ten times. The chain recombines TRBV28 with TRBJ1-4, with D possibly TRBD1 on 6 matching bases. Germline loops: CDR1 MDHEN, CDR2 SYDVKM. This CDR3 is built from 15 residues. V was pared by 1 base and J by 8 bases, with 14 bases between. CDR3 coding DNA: TGTGCCAGCAGTTTATCCGCCAGGGGCTTCGAAAAACTGTTTTTT. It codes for CASSLSARGFEKLFF.

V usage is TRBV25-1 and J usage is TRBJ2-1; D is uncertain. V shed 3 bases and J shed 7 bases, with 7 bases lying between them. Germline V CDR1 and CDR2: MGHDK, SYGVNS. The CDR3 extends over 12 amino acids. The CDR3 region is CASSDFTNEQFF. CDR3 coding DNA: TGTGCCAGCAGTGATTTTACGAATGAGCAGTTCTTC.